This T cell receptor beta chain came from a study of blood T cell repertoires in COVID-19. The overall study: The cDNA or gDNA used as material had been derived from T cells, B-cell-depleted T cells, or PBMCs.

Per germline, CDR1 MNHEY and CDR2 SMNVEV (reference sequence). Trimming stripped 2 bases from V and 6 bases from J, with 15 bases between. The CDR3 is made up of 15 amino acids. As handled by the study authors: Estimation of nucleated cell counts was performed using reference gene primer amplification. Only in-frame clones appear in the TCRdb table, and some are missing; sequencing was by immunoSEQ multiplex PCR. The V and J calls and the clone size are those of that table, but D and trimming were determined from the DNA. The table shows 200,000 to 300,000 clones, with about four fifths occurring only once.

The specimen sequenced was peripheral blood. This clonotype was sampled from a man aged 50 to 59 with acute or convalescent COVID-19. The rearrangement uses TRBV27 and TRBJ2-3; a possible D gene is TRBD2 (6 bases). DNA of the CDR3: TGTGCCAGCAGTTTAGCAGGGAGGACTTTCGATACGCAGTATTTT. Translated: CASSLAGRTFDTQYF.